A selection of T cell receptor beta chains follows, all from one sample in a study of lymphopenia after photon versus proton radiotherapy. Here immunoSEQ multiplex PCR was the method, and the copy in TCRdb shows in-frame clones only, minus some. This sample has some 170,000 clones, with about 85% found just once. The sample in question was peripheral blood, obtained from a patient treated with photon-based radiotherapy. The receptors were gathered from a man in his fifties with gastric cancer. CDR3s include the opening cysteine and the closing phenylalanine or tryptophan. Fields, in order: J gene, D gene, V gene, clone size, CDR3 DNA, CDR3 protein. The D gene is left open where the match is weak. Clone size is stated in some rows and not others, as once, few, many or a class when expanded.

TRBJ1-1 | NA | TRBV7-6 | NA | TGTGCCAGCAGCTTAGAAGGGTCGGGAAACACTGAAGCTTTCTTT | CASSLEGSGNTEAFF
TRBJ2-3 | NA | TRBV5-6 | NA | TGTGCCAGCAACCTGCGAGGGGGGCTGACAGATACGCAGTATTTT | CASNLRGGLTDTQYF
TRBJ2-5 | NA | TRBV5-1 | NA | TGCGCCAGCAGCTTGGAGGGGAACAGACAAGAGACCCAGTACTTC | CASSLEGNRQETQYF
TRBJ2-5 | TRBD2 | TRBV6-5 | NA | TGTGCCAGCAGTCCTAGCGGGACCATCCAAGAGACCCAGTACTTC | CASSPSGTIQETQYF
TRBJ2-3 | TRBD1 | TRBV6-1 | NA | TGTGCCAGCAGTGAAGGACAGGGGGGCGTGGATACGCAGTATTTT | CASSEGQGGVDTQYF
TRBJ2-7 | TRBD2 | TRBV18 | NA | TGTGCCAGCTCACCACCGGCTAGCGGGAGCAGAGGGTCACAGCAGTACTTC | CASSPPASGSRGSQQYF
TRBJ2-7 | NA | TRBV11-1 | once | TGTGCCAGCAGCTTGGGCCCGACCTACGAGCAGTACTTC | CASSLGPTYEQYF
TRBJ2-3 | TRBD2 | TRBV10-1 | NA | TGCGCCAGCAGAGGGAGGGCGACAGATACGCAGTATTTT | CASRGRATDTQYF
TRBJ2-2 | NA | TRBV6-1 | NA | TGTGCCAGCAGGGAACCGGGAAAGAGGCCCAACGGGGAGCTGTTTTTT | CASREPGKRPNGELFF
TRBJ2-7 | TRBD1 | TRBV9 | NA | TGTGCCAGCAGCCCCTTAGGGACAGCCTACGAGCAGTACTTC | CASSPLGTAYEQYF
TRBJ1-2 | TRBD1 | TRBV7-9 | NA | TGTGCCAGCAGCTCTGGGACAGGGCCTGATGGCTACACCTTC | CASSSGTGPDGYTF
TRBJ2-2 | NA | TRBV27 | NA | TGTGCCAGCAGTTTCGGGAACACCGGGGAGCTGTTTTTT | CASSFGNTGELFF
TRBJ2-2 | NA | TRBV5-8 | many | TGTGCCAGCAGCTTGGATGGGACTTCTAACGAGCTGTTTTTT | CASSLDGTSNELFF
TRBJ2-2 | NA | TRBV9 | NA | TGTGCCAGCAGCGTATTCGACAGGACGAACACCGGGGAGCTGTTTTTT | CASSVFDRTNTGELFF
TRBJ2-3 | NA | TRBV5-4 | once | TGTGCCAGCAGGCCCGTCAATGTATACACAGATACGCAGTATTTT | CASRPVNVYTDTQYF
TRBJ2-5 | NA | TRBV19 | NA | TGTGCCAGTAGTCCCTGGCCGGGAGAGACCCAGTACTTC | CASSPWPGETQYF
TRBJ2-7 | NA | TRBV7-3 | once | TGTGCCAGCAGCTTATCGCAAGCTGGGACCGGTGAGCAGTACTTC | CASSLSQAGTGEQYF